Included here is one T cell receptor (beta chain) sequence, with context. CDR1 is SEHNR, CDR2 FQNEAQ, per germline (reference sequence). The CDR3 has 14 amino acids. V shed 3 bases and J 1 base; nucleotides not matched to a gene: 0. This entry is derived from a study of blood T cell repertoires in COVID-19. Clones were read by immunoSEQ multiplex PCR, and TCRdb kept only the in-frame ones, dropping some. Of about 310,000 clones detected, about 90% appear once; the ten largest clones hold less than 2.5%. The V call is TRBV7-9, the J call TRBJ1-1; 9 nucleotides agree with TRBD1. The sample consisted of peripheral blood. The receptor's source is a man between 18 and 35 years old with active or convalescent COVID-19. CDR3 in amino acids: CASSLTGGNTEAFF. As DNA, the CDR3 is TGTGCCAGCAGCTTGACAGGGGGGAACACTGAAGCTTTCTTT.